This TCR beta chain was obtained from a study of T-cell memory formation after mild COVID-19. MiXCR, run by TCRdb on the 5' RACE reads, gives a single entry per CDR3 protein. The sample has about 400,000 distinct CDR3 sequences, 20% to 25% seen once; the top ten hold about 10%. Trimming at V came to 5 bases and at J to 1 base, leaving 5 bases not matched to a gene. The CDR3 extends over 14 amino acids. Germline V gene data show CDR1 as MNHEY and CDR2 as SVGEGT. The receptor was derived from an adult woman who had mild COVID-19 (a few samples of this study predate the infection). Cell type and time point are not known. The gene calls are TRBV6-2 or TRBV6-3 and TRBJ2-7; 7 nucleotides align to TRBD1. The sample consisted of PBMCs or a T cell subset sorted from them (not recorded which). The CDR3: CASSADRASYEQYF. CDR3 nucleotides: TGTGCCAGCAGTGCTGACAGGGCTTCCTACGAGCAGTACTTC.